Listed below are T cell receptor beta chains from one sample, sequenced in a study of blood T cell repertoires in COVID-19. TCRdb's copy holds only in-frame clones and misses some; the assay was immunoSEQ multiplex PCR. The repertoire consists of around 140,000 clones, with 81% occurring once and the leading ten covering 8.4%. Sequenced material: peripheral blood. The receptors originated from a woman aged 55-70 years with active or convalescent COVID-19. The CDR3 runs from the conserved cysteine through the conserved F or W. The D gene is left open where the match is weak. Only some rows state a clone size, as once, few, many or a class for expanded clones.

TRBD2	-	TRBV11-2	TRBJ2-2	CASSLSTSGELYRTGELFF	TGTGCCAGCAGCTTATCAACTAGCGGGGAGCTCTATAGGACCGGGGAGCTGTTTTTT
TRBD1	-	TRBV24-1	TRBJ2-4	CATEKGQGLIQYF	TGTGCCACCGAAAAGGGACAGGGGCTCATTCAGTACTTC
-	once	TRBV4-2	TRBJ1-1	CASSQEPFLSTGNTEAFF	TGTGCCAGCAGCCAAGAACCCTTCCTGTCGACAGGGAACACTGAAGCTTTCTTT
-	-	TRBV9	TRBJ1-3	CASSARGNTIYF	TGTGCCAGCAGCGCCCGGGGAAACACCATATATTTT
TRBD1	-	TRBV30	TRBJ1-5	CAWQTGQGQPQHF	TGTGCCTGGCAAACCGGACAGGGCCAGCCCCAGCATTTT
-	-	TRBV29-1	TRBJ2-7	CSVEGRGSYEQYF	TGCAGCGTGGAGGGACGGGGATCCTACGAGCAGTACTTC
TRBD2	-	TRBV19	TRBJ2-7	CASRITSGNSYEQYF	TGTGCCAGTAGAATTACTAGCGGGAACTCCTACGAGCAGTACTTC
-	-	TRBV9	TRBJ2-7	CASSVGGDSEQYF	TGTGCCAGCAGCGTAGGGGGGGATAGCGAGCAGTACTTC
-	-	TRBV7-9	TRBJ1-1	CASSPGSGLNTEAFF	TGTGCCAGCAGCCCCGGCTCAGGGTTGAACACTGAAGCTTTCTTT
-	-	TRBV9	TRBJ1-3	CASSVDAGAGNTIYF	TGTGCCAGCAGCGTAGATGCCGGGGCTGGAAACACCATATATTTT
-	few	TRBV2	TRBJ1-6	CASSEWESYNSPLHF	TGTGCCAGCAGTGAATGGGAGAGCTATAATTCACCCCTCCACTTT
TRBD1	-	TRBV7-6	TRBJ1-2	CASSFLIGGQGARGYGYTF	TGTGCCAGCAGCTTTTTGATAGGGGGACAGGGGGCGCGTGGCTATGGCTACACCTTC
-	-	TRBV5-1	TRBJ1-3	CASSARDLGNTIYF	TGCGCCAGCAGCGCCCGGGACTTAGGAAACACCATATATTTT
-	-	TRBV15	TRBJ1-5	CATSFDSVNQPQHF	TGTGCCACCAGCTTTGACAGCGTCAATCAGCCCCAGCATTTT
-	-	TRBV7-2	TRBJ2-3	CASSLAPAGLSTDTQYF	TGTGCCAGCAGCTTAGCGCCTGCGGGACTCAGCACAGATACGCAGTATTTT
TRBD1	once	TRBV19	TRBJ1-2	CASSILTGDPIYGYTF	TGTGCCAGTAGTATCCTAACAGGGGACCCAATCTATGGCTACACCTTC
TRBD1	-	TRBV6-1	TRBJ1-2	CASSEPGQGALGYTF	TGTGCCAGCAGTGAACCGGGACAGGGGGCTCTTGGCTACACCTTC
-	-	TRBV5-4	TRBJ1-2	CASSPGKGYTF	TGTGCCAGCAGCCCAGGAAAGGGCTACACCTTC
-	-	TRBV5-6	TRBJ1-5	CASSLGRMYSNQPQHF	TGTGCCAGCAGCTTGGGCAGGATGTATAGCAATCAGCCCCAGCATTTT
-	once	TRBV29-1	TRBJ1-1	CSVEDRYEAFF	TGCAGCGTTGAAGATCGCTACGAAGCTTTCTTT
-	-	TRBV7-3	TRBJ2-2	CASSSSRAGTGELFF	TGTGCCAGCAGCTCTTCCAGGGCGGGAACCGGGGAGCTGTTTTTT
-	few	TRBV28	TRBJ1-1	CASSLGRYTEAFF	TGTGCCAGCAGTTTGGGGAGGTACACTGAAGCTTTCTTT
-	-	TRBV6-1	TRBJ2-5	CASSPFTGNGETQYF	TGTGCCAGCAGTCCGTTTACAGGGAATGGAGAGACCCAGTACTTC
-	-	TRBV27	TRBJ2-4	CASSLVGWELGNIQYF	TGTGCCAGCAGTTTAGTCGGATGGGAGCTAGGGAACATTCAGTACTTC
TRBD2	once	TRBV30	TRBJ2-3	CAGPLLAGIDTQYF	TGTGCCGGACCCCTCTTAGCGGGAATAGATACGCAGTATTTT
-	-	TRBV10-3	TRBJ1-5	CAIGRDGNQPQHF	TGTGCCATAGGCAGGGATGGTAATCAGCCCCAGCATTTT
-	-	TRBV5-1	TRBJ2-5	CASRLREETQYF	TGCGCCAGCAGACTAAGAGAAGAGACCCAGTACTTC
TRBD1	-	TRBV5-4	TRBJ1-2	CASSSTGVHGYTF	TGTGCCAGCAGCTCGACAGGGGTGCATGGCTACACCTTC
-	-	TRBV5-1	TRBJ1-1	CASSNIDRTTNTEAFF	TGCGCCAGCAGCAATATTGACAGGACGACGAACACTGAAGCTTTCTTT
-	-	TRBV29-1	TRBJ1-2	CSVTRDTYGYTF	TGCAGCGTAACCCGGGACACCTATGGCTACACCTTC
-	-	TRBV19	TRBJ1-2	CASTQIREMGGYTF	TGTGCCAGTACCCAAATCAGGGAAATGGGTGGCTACACCTTC
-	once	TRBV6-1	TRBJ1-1	CASSERQVINTEAFF	TGTGCCAGCAGTGAAAGACAGGTGATCAACACTGAAGCTTTCTTT
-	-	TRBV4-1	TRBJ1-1	CASSQDRRTEAFF	TGCGCCAGCAGCCAAGATCGCCGGACTGAAGCTTTCTTT
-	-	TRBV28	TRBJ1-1	CASSFSDGQPGVEAFF	TGTGCCAGCAGTTTTTCCGATGGGCAGCCGGGGGTTGAAGCTTTCTTT
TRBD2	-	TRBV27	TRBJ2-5	CASTRTSGDKETQYF	TGTGCCAGCACCAGGACTAGCGGGGATAAAGAGACCCAGTACTTC